The 26 T cell receptor beta chains presented below share a single source sample, sequenced in a study of Ad26.COV2.S vaccination and SARS-CoV-2 variants. The method was immunoSEQ multiplex PCR; TCRdb's version includes in-frame clones alone and lacks a portion of them. There are 300,000 to 350,000 clones in the sample; more than 85% occur only once, and approximately 4.5% lies in the top ten. The treatment: some 19 received Ad26.COV2.S at low or high dose, single or two shots; about 5 received placebo; per-sample allocation not given. The samples were gathered on day 63 after the first injection of vaccine or placebo. Sequenced material: peripheral blood, taken in a trial of Ad26.COV2.S vaccine versus placebo. Receptors were obtained from a person aged 18-65 years who received the Ad26.COV2.S COVID-19 vaccine or a placebo.

The gene calls are TRBV27 and TRBJ1-1, with D unclear. Germline values: CDR1 MNHEY, CDR2 SMNVEV (reference sequence). V was trimmed by 6 bases and J by 7 bases, leaving 21 bases between them. The CDR3 totals 15 residues. The CDR3 protein is CASRQRGSIHDEAFF. For the CDR3, the DNA is TGTGCCAGCAGGCAACGGGGATCAATACACGATGAAGCTTTCTTT.

This chain connects TRBV2 to TRBJ2-3; 10 nucleotides match TRBD2. CDR3 length: 16 amino acids. Germline assignment: CDR1 SNHLY and CDR2 FYNNEI. V shed 6 bases, J shed 0 bases, and the junction held 6 bases outside the gene matches. This CDR3 reads CASSEEAGGSTDTQYF. CDR3 nucleotides: TGTGCCAGCAGCGAGGAAGCGGGAGGGAGCACAGATACGCAGTATTTT.

The chain employs TRBV18 and TRBJ2-7; D might be TRBD1 (5 bases). V gave up 2 bases and J gave up 0 bases, with 8 bases separating them. Germline CDR1 reads KGHSH; CDR2 reads LQKENI. CDR3 length equals 14 residues. The CDR3 protein is CASSPLQDSYEQYF. For the CDR3, the DNA is TGTGCCAGCTCACCATTACAGGACTCCTACGAGCAGTACTTC. Full variable domain (rest looked up from reference TRBV18 and TRBJ2-7): NAGVMQNPRHLVRRRGQEARLRCSPMKGHSHVYWYRQLPEEGLKFMVYLQKENIIDESGMPKERFSAEFPKEGPSILRIQQVVRGDSAAYFCASSPLQDSYEQYFGPGTRLTVT.

The chain links TRBV12-5 to TRBJ1-1; 8 positions agree with TRBD1. The CDR3 is 16 residues long. V trimming: 7 bases; J trimming: 5 bases; junction bases outside the gene matches: 15. From germline, CDR1 is LGHNT and CDR2 FRNRAP. CDR3 bases: TGTGCTAGTGCCCTTTACCTTGACAGGGGTGATACTGAAGCTTTCTTT. This gives the protein CASALYLDRGDTEAFF.

The V call is TRBV24-1, the J call TRBJ2-1; TRBD1 aligns across 7 bases. The CDR3 covers 13 residues. Trimming removed 10 bases from V and 8 bases from J; junction bases left unmatched: 10. Germline assignment: CDR1 KGHDR and CDR2 SFDVKD. CDR3 loop: CATYDRARDEQFF. The CDR3 DNA reads TGTGCCACATATGACAGGGCTAGGGATGAGCAGTTCTTC.

This clone has a single count. The V and J genes are TRBV19 and TRBJ2-1, with 7 bases that match TRBD2. The ends lost 4 bases at V and 2 bases at J; junction bases unmatched: 5. Germline CDR1 reads LNHDA; CDR2 reads SQIVND (reference sequence). The CDR3 covers 15 residues. CDR3 sequence: CASSRVAGPYNEQFF. The CDR3 DNA follows: TGTGCCAGTAGTAGGGTAGCGGGTCCCTACAATGAGCAGTTCTTC. Full variable domain (remainder filled in from reference TRBV19 and TRBJ2-1): DGGITQSPKYLFRKEGQNVTLSCEQNLNHDAMYWYRQDPGQGLRLIYYSQIVNDFQKGDIAEGYSVSREKKESFPLTVTSAQKNPTAFYLCASSRVAGPYNEQFFGPGTRLTVL.

The CDR3 is CASRLDGGKYYEQYF. In DNA, the CDR3 is TGTGCCAGCAGGCTAGACGGAGGAAAATACTACGAGCAGTACTTC. V usage is TRBV28 and J usage is TRBJ2-7, with D possibly matching TRBD2 (5 bases). In germline, CDR1 is MDHEN, CDR2 SYDVKM. The CDR3 length is 15 residues. V was trimmed by 6 bases and J by 3 bases, leaving 18 bases between them.

In the case of this clone: Mismatch with germline at one junction end may stem from a read error. The chain recombines TRBV14 with TRBJ1-4, with D unclear. Germline values: CDR1 SGHDN, CDR2 FVKESK. The CDR3 covers 15 residues. The CDR3 DNA is TGTGCCAGCAGCCCCTTCCGGTCAACAAATGAAAAACTGTTTTTT. Amino acids: CASSPFRSTNEKLFF.

The rearrangement joins TRBV7-6 to TRBJ2-2, with 7 bases matching TRBD1. The V gene end was trimmed by 4 bases and the J gene end by 3 bases; junction bases not matched to a gene: 5. In germline, CDR1 is SGHVS, CDR2 FNYEAQ. The CDR3 is 15 residues long. The CDR3 bases are TGTGCCAGCAGCTCAAGGGGGCGCGACACCGGGGAGCTGTTTTTT. This encodes CASSSRGRDTGELFF. The full variable domain, with the rest looked up from reference TRBV7-6 and TRBJ2-2, is GAGVSQSPRYKVTKRGQDVALRCDPISGHVSLYWYRQALGQGPEFLTYFNYEAQQDKSGLPNDRFSAERPEGSISTLTIQRTEQRDSAMYRCASSSRGRDTGELFFGEGSRLTVL.

DNA for the CDR3: TGTGCCAGCAGCACTCCGGGACAGGGCTCCTACGAGCAGTACTTC. Its translation: CASSTPGQGSYEQYF. This chain links TRBV28 with TRBJ2-7; 9 bases are a match to TRBD1. The V gene's germline CDR1 is MDHEN and CDR2 SYDVKM. V was pared by 6 bases and J by 0 bases, with 6 bases of the junction left unmatched. The CDR3 totals 15 residues.

The V gene is TRBV5-1, the J gene TRBJ1-6; 7 nucleotides line up with TRBD1. CDR3 length: 15 amino acids. V lost 5 bases, J lost 5 bases, and 7 bases stayed unmatched. Germline assignment: CDR1 SGHRS and CDR2 YFSETQ. CDR3 protein: CASRGQTQNNSPLHF. Written as DNA, the CDR3 is TGCGCCAGCAGGGGACAGACTCAAAATAATTCACCCCTCCACTTT.

The V call is TRBV6-2 or TRBV6-3, the J call TRBJ1-5; D is uncertain. Deletions cut 5 bases from V and 1 base from J, with 9 bases between. The CDR3 sequence is 14 residues long. Germline CDR1 and CDR2: MNHEY and SVGEGT. The CDR3 nucleotides are TGTGCCAGCAGTCGCACCTCGAGCAATCAGCCCCAGCATTTT. Encoded protein: CASSRTSSNQPQHF.

The rearrangement uses TRBV7-9 and TRBJ2-1; 12 nucleotides align to TRBD2. The CDR3 runs 15 residues. V lost 6 bases and J lost 7; bases outside the gene matches: 7. Per the germline V gene, CDR1 is SEHNR and CDR2 is FQNEAQ (reference sequence). This CDR3 reads CASRTSGRLRNEQFF. In nucleotides, the CDR3 is TGTGCCAGCAGAACTAGCGGGAGGTTAAGGAATGAGCAGTTCTTC.

This chain links TRBV6-5 with TRBJ2-1; 8 bases match TRBD2. Looked up from germline, CDR1 is MNHEY and CDR2 is SVGAGI. This CDR3 has 13 amino acids. V lost 9 bases to trimming and J lost 4 bases; unmatched junction nucleotides: 5. The CDR3 nucleotides are TGTGCCAGTTCGGGGGGGATATACAATGAGCAGTTCTTC. It yields the protein CASSGGIYNEQFF.

The gene calls are TRBV19 and TRBJ1-2; maybe TRBD1 (5 bases). Trimming took off 5 bases at V and 8 bases at J, with 24 bases between the two ends. The CDR3 is 16 residues long. Per germline, CDR1 LNHDA and CDR2 SQIVND (reference sequence). In nucleotides, the CDR3 is TGTGCCAGTAGTGCGAATATGGGACGTCTCCAGGAAGGCTACACCTTC. Its translation is CASSANMGRLQEGYTF.

This chain links TRBV15 with TRBJ2-1; possibly TRBD2 for D (5 bases). The CDR3 is made up of 15 amino acids. Per the germline V gene, CDR1 is LNHNV and CDR2 is YYDKDF (reference sequence). V lost 5 bases, J lost 2 bases, and 13 bases lay in between. CDR3 sequence reads: CATSVARGAYNEQFF. The CDR3, as DNA: TGTGCCACCAGCGTAGCACGGGGAGCCTACAATGAGCAGTTCTTC.

V usage is TRBV27 and J usage is TRBJ1-1; D gene uncertain. Germline CDR1 and CDR2: MNHEY and SMNVEV (reference sequence). The CDR3 is 15 residues long. The germline V and J ends were trimmed by 0 bases and 1 base, with 9 bases remaining between them. The CDR3: CASSLSFRANTEAFF. The CDR3 DNA reads as TGTGCCAGCAGTTTATCGTTCAGAGCGAACACTGAAGCTTTCTTT.

The V and J genes are TRBV19 and TRBJ2-5, with a tentative D call TRBD2 (7 bases). Trimming left V 3 bases short and J 5 bases short, with 19 bases between. The CDR3 extends over 16 amino acids. Germline CDR1 LNHDA, CDR2 SQIVND (reference sequence). The CDR3 bases are TGTGCCAGTAGTATCGGAGCCCGGGGGGCAGGGGAGACCCAGTACTTC. This gives the protein CASSIGARGAGETQYF.

The chain employs TRBV5-4 and TRBJ1-1; weak D call: TRBD1 (5 bases). The germline V and J ends were trimmed by 5 bases and 0 bases, with 14 bases remaining between them. Germline CDR1 is SGHNT and CDR2 is YYREEE (reference sequence). This CDR3 comprises 15 residues. This CDR3 reads CASRPGGVMNTEAFF. The CDR3 DNA reads as TGTGCCAGCAGACCGGGGGGGGTCATGAACACTGAAGCTTTCTTT.

The V gene is TRBV4-1, the J gene TRBJ2-6; 11 bases agree with TRBD1. V was clipped by 0 bases and J by 4 bases; unmatched bases: 8. The CDR3 runs 19 residues. Germline lookup yields CDR1 MGHRA and CDR2 YSYEKL. The CDR3: CASSQDFRDRGFGANVLTF. The CDR3 coding sequence is TGCGCCAGCAGCCAAGATTTCCGGGACAGGGGGTTCGGGGCCAACGTCCTGACTTTC.

The genes are TRBV21-1 and TRBJ2-5; the D segment call TRBD2 is taken from the table without a DNA check. TRBV21-1 is annotated as a pseudogene. The CDR3 extends over 17 amino acids. The CDR3 protein is CASSKPTLAGGQETQYF. Here the CDR3 DNA reads TGTGCCAGCAGCAAGCCCACGCTAGCGGGCGGACAAGAGACCCAGTACTTC.

The count of this clone is one. This CDR3 reads CASSYSPGQNTEAFF. CDR3 sequence (DNA): TGTGCCAGCAGTTACTCACCAGGACAGAACACTGAAGCTTTCTTT. The chain joins TRBV6-6 to TRBJ1-1; tentative D call: TRBD1 (5 bases). Trimming removed 0 bases at V and 1 base at J, with 9 bases between. The CDR3 has 15 residues. CDR1 is MNHNY, CDR2 SVGAGI, per germline (reference sequence).

J is TRBJ1-2 and V is TRBV19; 8 nucleotides align to TRBD1. With 5 bases clipped from V and 4 bases from J, the junction kept 6 bases outside the gene matches. Germline V gene lookup returns CDR1 LNHDA and CDR2 SQIVND (reference sequence). The CDR3 spans 14 residues. CDR3 DNA: TGTGCCAGTAGTCCCCAGGACAGGGTCTATGGCTACACCTTC. This translates into CASSPQDRVYGYTF.

The chain couples TRBV5-6 to TRBJ2-3; D gene ambiguous. From germline, CDR1 is SGHDT and CDR2 YYEEEE. The CDR3 is 14 residues long. V lost 0 bases to trimming and J lost 0 bases, with 5 bases between them. The CDR3 spells CASSLATSTDTQYF. The DNA of the CDR3 is TGTGCCAGCAGCTTGGCTACTAGCACAGATACGCAGTATTTT.

This chain links TRBV9 with TRBJ2-1; TRBD2 is a possible D gene (6 bases). V was clipped by 3 bases and J by 7 bases, with 11 bases between them. Germline-derived CDR1 and CDR2 are SGDLS and YYNGEE. CDR3 size: 13 residues. The CDR3 loop reads CASSEGLSNEQFF. The CDR3 DNA is TGTGCCAGCAGCGAGGGACTGTCTAATGAGCAGTTCTTC. Full variable domain (rest looked up from reference TRBV9 and TRBJ2-1): DSGVTQTPKHLITATGQRVTLRCSPRSGDLSVYWYQQSLDQGLQFLIQYYNGEERAKGNILERFSAQQFPDLHSELNLSSLELGDSALYFCASSEGLSNEQFFGPGTRLTVL.

Turning to this clone: The same CDR3 is also encoded by other DNA sequences in this sample. V gene TRBV19 combines with J gene TRBJ2-5; 7 bases map to TRBD1. The CDR3 has 14 residues. With 1 base clipped from V and 2 bases from J, the junction kept 1 base outside the gene matches. Germline V CDR1 and CDR2: LNHDA, SQIVND (reference sequence). CDR3 in amino acids: CASSIVGQQETQYF. CDR3 bases: TGTGCCAGTAGTATAGTGGGACAGCAAGAGACCCAGTACTTC.